Below are 20 T cell receptor beta chains sequenced from a single sample in a study of cytomegalovirus exposure and HLA in healthy donors. PCR involved 60 Vbeta and 13 Jbeta primers. Sequenced by immunoSEQ multiplex PCR; TCRdb stores in-frame clones only, minus some. The sample shows hundreds of thousands of clones, 60% to 80% of them seen only once. Sample: PBMCs. All receptors come from a male donor in good health and CMV-seronegative.

The table lists this clone with a few counts. The CDR3 nucleotides are TGCGCCAGCAGCGACGGGGGGGGATCTAGCACAGATACGCAGTATTTT. Protein: CASSDGGGSSTDTQYF. The chain has TRBV5-1 and TRBJ2-3, with 8 positions matching TRBD2. CDR1 and CDR2 from the germline V gene are SGHRS and YFSETQ. J was trimmed by 0 bases and V by 4 bases; bases with no gene match: 7. The CDR3 loop spans 16 amino acids.

V gene TRBV11-2 combines with J gene TRBJ2-1; 12 nucleotides line up with TRBD2. Trimming at V came to 5 bases and at J to 1 base, leaving 3 bases not matched to a gene. Germline V gene sequence: CDR1 SGHAT, CDR2 FQNNGV. There are 16 residues in the CDR3. The CDR3 loop is CASSLLAGGSYNEQFF. The CDR3 coding sequence is TGTGCCAGCAGCCTACTAGCGGGAGGATCCTACAATGAGCAGTTCTTC.

V and J are TRBV28 and TRBJ1-2; D remains ambiguous. Germline V CDR1 and CDR2: MDHEN, SYDVKM. Trimming took off 3 bases at V and 7 bases at J, with 18 bases between the two ends. This CDR3 has 15 residues. The CDR3 reads CASSFNRVPGSGYTF. The CDR3 DNA sequence: TGTGCCAGCAGTTTTAATCGAGTCCCCGGGAGTGGCTACACCTTC.

The chain employs TRBV9 and TRBJ2-5, with 15 bases fitting TRBD2. Germline lookup yields CDR1 SGDLS and CDR2 YYNGEE. V lost 4 bases to trimming and J lost 4 bases; unmatched junction nucleotides: 8. The CDR3 has 17 residues. The CDR3: CASSLTTGLAGGETQYF. The CDR3 DNA is TGTGCCAGCAGCCTCACTACGGGACTAGCGGGAGGAGAGACCCAGTACTTC.

V is TRBV5-1 and J is TRBJ1-5, with 9 bases fitting TRBD1. J lost 0 bases, V lost 4 bases, and 5 bases had no gene match. Germline V gene data show CDR1 as SGHRS and CDR2 as YFSETQ. This CDR3 region has 16 residues. CDR3 protein: CASSKGTGNSNQPQHF. The CDR3 nucleotides are TGCGCCAGCAGCAAGGGGACAGGGAATAGCAATCAGCCCCAGCATTTT.

This chain uses TRBV7-3 with TRBJ2-1; D uncertain. V was cut by 3 bases and J by 9 bases, with 12 bases left in between. This CDR3 has 13 residues. CDR1 and CDR2 from the germline V gene are SGHTA and FQGTGA. CDR3 coding DNA: TGTGCCAGCAGCTTGGGCCCATCCAGTGAGCAGTTCTTC. Its protein product is CASSLGPSSEQFF.

This clone was found a few times. This chain connects TRBV6-6 to TRBJ2-1, with TRBD1 matching over 7 bases. V dropped 5 bases and J dropped 8; count of bases not matched to a gene: 9. The CDR3 contains 14 residues. Germline loops: CDR1 MNHNY, CDR2 SVGAGI (reference sequence). CDR3 bases: TGTGCCAGCAGTACCCGACAGGGTAGGGATGAGCAGTTCTTC. It is translated as CASSTRQGRDEQFF.

The chain is built from TRBV7-3 and TRBJ2-5; 7 nucleotides agree with TRBD1. V lost 1 base, J lost 5 bases, and 7 bases stayed unmatched. Germline assignment: CDR1 SGHTA and CDR2 FQGTGA. This CDR3 region has 15 residues. The CDR3 coding sequence is TGTGCCAGCAGCTTAAGGGCGACAGGGCAGGAGACCCAGTACTTC. This encodes CASSLRATGQETQYF.

The chain recombines TRBV11-3 with TRBJ2-1; D remains ambiguous. The CDR3 covers 17 residues. V lost 1 base and J lost 0, with 13 bases in between. Germline CDR1 reads SGHNT; CDR2 reads YENEEA. The CDR3 spells CASSLAPTSSSYNEQFF. CDR3 DNA: TGTGCCAGCAGCTTAGCCCCAACTTCGAGCTCCTACAATGAGCAGTTCTTC.

The chain couples TRBV5-1 to TRBJ2-3; 8 nucleotides match TRBD1. Looked up from germline, CDR1 is SGHRS and CDR2 is YFSETQ. The ends lost 4 bases at V and 3 bases at J; junction bases unmatched: 7. The CDR3 is made up of 15 amino acids. CDR3: CASSPGQGWTDTQYF. The CDR3 nucleotides read TGCGCCAGCAGCCCCGGACAGGGCTGGACAGATACGCAGTATTTT.

This chain connects TRBV7-8 to TRBJ2-6; a weak D match, TRBD1 (5 bases). Per germline, CDR1 SGHVS and CDR2 FQNEAQ. This CDR3 has 16 amino acids. V was clipped by 2 bases and J by 1 base, with 9 bases between them. The chain's CDR3 is CASSLISGSGANVLTF. The CDR3 nucleotides are TGTGCCAGCAGCTTAATATCAGGGTCTGGGGCCAACGTCCTGACTTTC. The full variable domain, rest sourced from reference TRBV7-8 and TRBJ2-6, is GAGVSQSPRYKVAKRGQDVALRCDPISGHVSLFWYQQALGQGPEFLTYFQNEAQLDKSGLPSDRFFAERPEGSVSTLKIQRTQQEDSAVYLCASSLISGSGANVLTFGAGSRLTVL.

The chain links TRBV5-1 to TRBJ2-1; 9 bases are a match to TRBD2. The germline CDR1 and CDR2 sequences are SGHRS and YFSETQ. CDR3 length: 15 residues. V shed 4 bases and J 7 bases; nucleotides not matched to a gene: 9. The CDR3 is CASSALAGSGNEQFF. DNA of the CDR3: TGCGCCAGCAGCGCGCTAGCGGGATCCGGGAATGAGCAGTTCTTC.

The gene calls are TRBV5-4 and TRBJ1-1, with D hard to call. Trimming cost V 1 base and J 0 bases, with 10 bases left between them. Germline values: CDR1 SGHNT, CDR2 YYREEE (reference sequence). This CDR3 has 15 amino acids. This chain's CDR3 is CASSLSGGMNTEAFF. CDR3 in DNA: TGTGCCAGCAGCTTGAGTGGAGGGATGAACACTGAAGCTTTCTTT.

The V and J genes are TRBV7-6 and TRBJ2-3, with TRBD2 matching 12 bases. Trimming took 2 bases from V and 1 from J; bases not matched to a gene: 4. The CDR3 spans 17 residues. Germline CDR1 reads SGHVS; CDR2 reads FNYEAQ. The CDR3 here is CASSLPSGRAGTDTQYF. CDR3 coding DNA: TGTGCCAGCAGCTTACCTAGCGGGAGGGCGGGCACAGATACGCAGTATTTT.

The chain is built from TRBV6-5 and TRBJ2-5; the D gene is possibly TRBD1 (5 bases). Germline V gives CDR1 MNHEY, CDR2 SVGAGI. The CDR3 totals 13 residues. Trimming took 10 bases from V and 5 from J, leaving 17 bases between them. The CDR3: CATSVGVAETQYF. In nucleotides, the CDR3 is TGTGCCACCTCGGTAGGGGTGGCGGAGACCCAGTACTTC.

J is TRBJ1-6 and V is TRBV9; D is perhaps TRBD1 (5 bases). The germline gives CDR1 SGDLS, CDR2 YYNGEE. This CDR3 spans 18 amino acids. Deletions cut 4 bases from V and 3 bases from J, with 20 bases between. CDR3 nucleotide sequence: TGTGCCAGCAGCCCTCGGGGGGTCGAGGGTTTCTATAATTCACCCCTCCACTTT. Protein: CASSPRGVEGFYNSPLHF.

About this clone itself: The sample holds other DNA sequences that translate to the same CDR3. V and J are TRBV18 and TRBJ2-7, with a tentative D call TRBD1 (6 bases). The germline V gene has CDR1 KGHSH and CDR2 LQKENI. The CDR3 totals 13 residues. Trimming removed 3 bases at V and 3 bases at J, with 9 bases between. The CDR3 here is CASSPTGYYEQYF. The CDR3 DNA reads as TGTGCCAGCTCACCGACAGGATACTACGAGCAGTACTTC.

The chain combines TRBV27 with TRBJ1-4; no firm D call. The V end lost 6 bases, the J end lost 0 bases, and 11 bases lay between the germline ends. CDR3 length: 15 amino acids. Germline loops: CDR1 MNHEY, CDR2 SMNVEV (reference sequence). For the CDR3, the DNA is TGTGCCAGCAGACTCTTAAAAACAACTAATGAAAAACTGTTTTTT. Its translation: CASRLLKTTNEKLFF.

This chain uses TRBV2 with TRBJ2-5; D is ambiguous. The CDR3 has 13 amino acids. From germline, CDR1 is SNHLY and CDR2 FYNNEI. V was pared by 1 base and J by 11 bases, with 14 bases between. The CDR3 loop reads CASSEGLVVEQYF. The CDR3, as DNA: TGTGCCAGCAGTGAAGGGTTAGTGGTGGAGCAGTACTTC.

The chain couples TRBV9 to TRBJ1-3; 8 nucleotides match TRBD1. Trimming at V came to 1 base and at J to 7 bases, leaving 4 bases not matched to a gene. The V gene's germline CDR1 is SGDLS and CDR2 YYNGEE. The CDR3 spans 14 residues. This CDR3 is CASSVQGAGNTIYF. CDR3 DNA: TGTGCCAGCAGCGTACAGGGGGCCGGGAACACCATATATTTT.